This TCR beta chain was profiled in a study of CD8 T cells in Susac syndrome. In contrast to the negatively isolated CD8+ and CD4+ T cells, TEMRA cells were FACS-enriched. Study-wide findings and caveats: The authors acknowledged that their TCR sequencing and HLA analysis involved a relatively small number of individuals.

A remark on this clonotype: Antigen unknown.

The RNA input was roughly 0.45 to 1 ug, and it was reverse transcribed with random hexamers. The amplification used immunoSEQ multiplex PCR on TCR beta CDR3; it spanned 54 Vbeta and 13 Jbeta. TCRdb redid the calling of the immunoSEQ multiplex PCR reads with MiXCR, one entry per CDR3 protein. Among approximately 120,000 distinct CDR3 sequences listed, 80% to 95% were seen once. The receptor comes from a human donor with multiple sclerosis. Specimen: CD8+ T cells from PBMCs.

The CDR3 spells CASSQDEGGTEAFF. Written as DNA, the CDR3 is TGCGCCAGCAGCCAAGATGAAGGGGGCACTGAAGCTTTCTTT. The chain uses TRBV4-1 and TRBJ1-1; TRBD1 is a possible D gene (6 bases). Deletions cut 0 bases from V and 4 bases from J, with 9 bases between. There are 14 residues in the CDR3. From germline, CDR1 is MGHRA and CDR2 YSYEKL.